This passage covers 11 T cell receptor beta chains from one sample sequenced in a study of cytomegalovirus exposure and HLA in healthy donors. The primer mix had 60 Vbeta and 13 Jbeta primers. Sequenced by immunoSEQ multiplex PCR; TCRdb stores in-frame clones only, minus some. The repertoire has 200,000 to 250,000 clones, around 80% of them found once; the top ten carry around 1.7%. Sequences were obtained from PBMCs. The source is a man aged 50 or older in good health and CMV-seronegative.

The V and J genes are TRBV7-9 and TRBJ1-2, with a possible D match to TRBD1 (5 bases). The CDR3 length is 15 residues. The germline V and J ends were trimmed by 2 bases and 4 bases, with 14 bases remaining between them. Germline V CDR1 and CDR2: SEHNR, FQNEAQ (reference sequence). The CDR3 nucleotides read TGTGCCAGCAGCTTAATGGACACAACTTCCTATGGCTACACCTTC. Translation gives CASSLMDTTSYGYTF.

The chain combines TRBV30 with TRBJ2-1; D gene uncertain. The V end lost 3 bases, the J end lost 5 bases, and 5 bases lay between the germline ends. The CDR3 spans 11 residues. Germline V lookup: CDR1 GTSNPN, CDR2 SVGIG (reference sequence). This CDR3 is CAWSEDNEQFF. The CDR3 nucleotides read TGTGCCTGGAGCGAGGACAATGAGCAGTTCTTC.

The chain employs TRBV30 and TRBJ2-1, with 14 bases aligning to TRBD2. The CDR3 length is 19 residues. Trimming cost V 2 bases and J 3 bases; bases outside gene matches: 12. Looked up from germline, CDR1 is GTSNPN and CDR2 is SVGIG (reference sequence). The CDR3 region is CAWSRLRTSGRSFYNEQFF. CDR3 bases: TGTGCCTGGAGTCGACTAAGGACTAGCGGGAGGTCATTCTACAATGAGCAGTTCTTC.

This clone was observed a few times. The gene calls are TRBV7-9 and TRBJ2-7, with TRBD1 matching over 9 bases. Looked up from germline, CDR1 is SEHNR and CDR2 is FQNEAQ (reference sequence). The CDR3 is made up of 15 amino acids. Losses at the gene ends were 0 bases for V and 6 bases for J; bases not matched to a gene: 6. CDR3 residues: CASSLAGTGFGEQYF. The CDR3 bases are TGTGCCAGCAGCTTAGCCGGGACAGGGTTCGGCGAGCAGTACTTC.

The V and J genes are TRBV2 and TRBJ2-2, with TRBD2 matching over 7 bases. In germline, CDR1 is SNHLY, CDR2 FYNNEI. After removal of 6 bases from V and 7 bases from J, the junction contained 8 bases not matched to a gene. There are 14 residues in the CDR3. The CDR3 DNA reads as TGTGCCAGCAGGAGCGGGAAAGGGGACGGGGAGCTGTTTTTT. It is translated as CASRSGKGDGELFF.

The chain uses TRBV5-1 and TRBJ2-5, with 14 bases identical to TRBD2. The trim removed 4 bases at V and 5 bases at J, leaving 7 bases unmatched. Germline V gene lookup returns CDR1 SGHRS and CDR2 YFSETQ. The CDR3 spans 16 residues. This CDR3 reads CASSALGLAGVETQYF. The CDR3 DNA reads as TGCGCCAGCAGCGCGCTGGGACTAGCGGGAGTGGAGACCCAGTACTTC. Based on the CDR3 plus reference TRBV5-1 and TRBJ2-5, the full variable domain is KAGVTQTPRYLIKTRGQQVTLSCSPISGHRSVSWYQQTPGQGLQFLFEYFSETQRNKGNFPGRFSGRQFSNSRSEMNVSTLELGDSALYLCASSALGLAGVETQYFGPGTRLLVL.

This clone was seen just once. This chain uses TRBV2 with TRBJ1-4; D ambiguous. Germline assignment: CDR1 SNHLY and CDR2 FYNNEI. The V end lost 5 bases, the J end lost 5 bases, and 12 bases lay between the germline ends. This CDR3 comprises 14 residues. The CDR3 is CASSRSGRNEKLFF. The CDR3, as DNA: TGTGCCAGCAGTCGGTCGGGGAGGAATGAAAAACTGTTTTTT.

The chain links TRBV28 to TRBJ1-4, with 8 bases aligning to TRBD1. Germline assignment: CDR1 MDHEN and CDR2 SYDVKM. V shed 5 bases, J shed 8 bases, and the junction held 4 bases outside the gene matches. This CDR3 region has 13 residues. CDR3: CASSTGGREKLFF. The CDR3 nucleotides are TGTGCCAGCAGTACAGGGGGTAGGGAAAAACTGTTTTTT.

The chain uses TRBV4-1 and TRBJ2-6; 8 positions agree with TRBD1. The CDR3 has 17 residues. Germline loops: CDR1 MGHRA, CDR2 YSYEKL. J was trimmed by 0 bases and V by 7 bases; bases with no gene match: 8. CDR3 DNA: TGCGCCAGCACCCAGACAGGGGACGGCTCTGGGGCCAACGTCCTGACTTTC. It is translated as CASTQTGDGSGANVLTF.

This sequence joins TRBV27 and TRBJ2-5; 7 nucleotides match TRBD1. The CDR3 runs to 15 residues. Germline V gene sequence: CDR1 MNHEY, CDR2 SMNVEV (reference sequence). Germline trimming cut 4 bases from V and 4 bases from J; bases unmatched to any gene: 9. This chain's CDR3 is CASSSSLGGLETQYF. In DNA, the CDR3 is TGTGCCAGCAGTTCCTCTTTAGGGGGCCTAGAGACCCAGTACTTC.

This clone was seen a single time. CDR3 bases: TGTGCCAGCAGCGTGGATTGGGGGGCCTACGAGCAGTACTTC. It yields the protein CASSVDWGAYEQYF. This chain joins TRBV9 and TRBJ2-7; the D gene is possibly TRBD2 (6 bases). The CDR3 length is 14 residues. In germline, CDR1 is SGDLS, CDR2 YYNGEE. V was cut by 2 bases and J by 2 bases, with 11 bases left in between.